A selection of T cell receptor beta chains follows, all from one sample in a study of T cells in Graves' hyperthyroidism and ophthalmopathy. TCRdb re-called the multiplex PCR reads through MiXCR, storing one row per CDR3 protein. The sample consists of more than 650,000 distinct CDR3 sequences, around 15% of them appearing once. The sequenced sample consisted of blood. The origin of the receptors is a woman aged 18-30 years with Graves' hyperthyroidism. CDR3s include the opening cysteine and the closing phenylalanine or tryptophan. Fields, in order: CDR3 DNA, CDR3 protein, J gene, clone size, D gene, V gene. D genes are given only for firm matches. The size of a clone is reported for some rows only, either as once, few or many, or as a class for expanded clones.

DNA: TGCAGTGCTAGAGTAGCGGGAGGCGGAGAGCAGTTCTTC; CDR3: CSARVAGGGEQFF; J: TRBJ2-1; size: .; D: TRBD2; V: TRBV20-1
DNA: TGTGCCAGTAGTATGCTTCAGAAAAAAGTTAACTATGGCTACACCTTC; CDR3: CASSMLQKKVNYGYTF; J: TRBJ1-2; size: .; D: .; V: TRBV19
DNA: TGTGCCACCAGTGATTCGACCTACGGGACTAGCGGCACAGATACGCAGTATTTT; CDR3: CATSDSTYGTSGTDTQYF; J: TRBJ2-3; size: many; D: TRBD2; V: TRBV24-1
DNA: TGTGCCAGCTCAGACCGGGACTGGAGCTCCTACGAGCAGTACTTC; CDR3: CASSDRDWSSYEQYF; J: TRBJ2-7; size: many; D: .; V: TRBV18
DNA: TGTGCCAGCAGCGGAATCACTAGCGGAGACACCGGGGAGCTGTTTTTT; CDR3: CASSGITSGDTGELFF; J: TRBJ2-2; size: .; D: TRBD2; V: TRBV9
DNA: TGTGCCAGCAGTTTTGCGAGGGAGAGACCCAATGAGCAGTTCTTC; CDR3: CASSFARERPNEQFF; J: TRBJ2-1; size: many; D: .; V: TRBV28
DNA: TGTGCCATCAGCCAGACTAGCGGGAGGCTAGATACGCAGTATTTT; CDR3: CAISQTSGRLDTQYF; J: TRBJ2-3; size: .; D: TRBD2; V: TRBV10-3
DNA: TGTGCCAGCAGCCGCCTAGACAGGGTTTTTCCCACCGGGGAGCTGTTTTTT; CDR3: CASSRLDRVFPTGELFF; J: TRBJ2-2; size: few; D: TRBD1; V: TRBV7-2
DNA: TGTGCCAGCAGTTTTCTGGGGGGCGGTGAGAACATTCAGTACTTC; CDR3: CASSFLGGGENIQYF; J: TRBJ2-4; size: .; D: .; V: TRBV12-3/TRBV12-4
DNA: TGTGCCAGCAGCCAATATCATAGAGTACTAGCGGGAGCTATCTACAATGAGCAGTTCTTC; CDR3: CASSQYHRVLAGAIYNEQFF; J: TRBJ2-1; size: .; D: TRBD2; V: TRBV3-1
DNA: TGTGCCAGCAGCTGGGGCGACAAGTTGTTATCAAAAAACATTCAGTACTTC; CDR3: CASSWGDKLLSKNIQYF; J: TRBJ2-4; size: .; D: .; V: TRBV7-8
DNA: TGTGCCAGCAGCGAACGACTAGTTGATCATGAGCAGTTCTTC; CDR3: CASSERLVDHEQFF; J: TRBJ2-1; size: many; D: .; V: TRBV9
DNA: TGTGCCAGCAACCTGCTCGGGGCGGGAGCAGAGACCCAGTACTTC; CDR3: CASNLLGAGAETQYF; J: TRBJ2-5; size: many; D: TRBD2; V: TRBV3-1
DNA: TGTGCCAGCAGCAAAGGGTCCGCGCAAGAGACCCAGTACTTC; CDR3: CASSKGSAQETQYF; J: TRBJ2-5; size: many; D: .; V: TRBV13
DNA: TGTGCCAGCAGCGGCGGGGGGGCGAACACCGGGGAGCTGTTTTTT; CDR3: CASSGGGANTGELFF; J: TRBJ2-2; size: many; D: TRBD2; V: TRBV7-9
DNA: TGTGCCAGCAGCTTAGCGCCGTGGTTCGGTCAGCCCCAGCATTTT; CDR3: CASSLAPWFGQPQHF; J: TRBJ1-5; size: .; D: .; V: TRBV7-2
DNA: TGTGCCACCAGTGATTTGCTTGGGACAGGGCAAGAGACCCAGTACTTC; CDR3: CATSDLLGTGQETQYF; J: TRBJ2-5; size: many; D: TRBD1; V: TRBV24-1
DNA: TGTGCCAGCTCACCCGGGACTAGCGGTGGTGAGCAGTTCTTC; CDR3: CASSPGTSGGEQFF; J: TRBJ2-1; size: .; D: TRBD2; V: TRBV18
DNA: TGTGCCAGCAACACGGACAGGGGGGAGACCCAGTACTTC; CDR3: CASNTDRGETQYF; J: TRBJ2-5; size: many; D: TRBD1; V: TRBV13
DNA: TGTGCCAGCAGTTTGGGGGGGACCCCGCGAGAGCAGTACTTC; CDR3: CASSLGGTPREQYF; J: TRBJ2-7; size: many; D: TRBD2; V: TRBV12-3/TRBV12-4
DNA: TGTGCCAGCAGTTACAGAGAACTCACCGGGGAGCTGTTTTTT; CDR3: CASSYRELTGELFF; J: TRBJ2-2; size: .; D: .; V: TRBV6-5
DNA: TGCAGTGCTAGAGGGAAGCGGTCCGGCGGGGAGCTGTTTTTT; CDR3: CSARGKRSGGELFF; J: TRBJ2-2; size: .; D: .; V: TRBV20-1
DNA: TGTGCCAGCAGTGAAGAGGGGGCTCCCACAGATACGCAGTATTTT; CDR3: CASSEEGAPTDTQYF; J: TRBJ2-3; size: .; D: TRBD1; V: TRBV6-1
DNA: TGCAGTGCTAGAGATCACAGGACAGGCAACCCAGAGCAGTACTTC; CDR3: CSARDHRTGNPEQYF; J: TRBJ2-7; size: .; D: TRBD1; V: TRBV20-1
DNA: TGTGCCAGCAGTGAAAGTATCCGGGGTCCTGAAGCTTTCTTT; CDR3: CASSESIRGPEAFF; J: TRBJ1-1; size: many; D: .; V: TRBV6-1
DNA: TGTGCCACCAGTGATTCGGGACTCCGAATAGACAATGAGCAGTTCTTC; CDR3: CATSDSGLRIDNEQFF; J: TRBJ2-1; size: .; D: .; V: TRBV24-1